These T cell receptor beta chains were read from a single sample in a study of T cells in Graves' hyperthyroidism and ophthalmopathy. TCRdb redid the calling of the multiplex PCR reads with MiXCR, one entry per CDR3 protein. The table lists some 550,000 distinct CDR3 sequences, less than 25% of them singletons. Specimen: blood. These receptors came from a man between 18 and 29 years old with Graves' hyperthyroidism. CDR3s include the opening cysteine and the closing phenylalanine or tryptophan. D genes are given only for firm matches. A row's size may be missing; if present it is once, few, many or a size class.

-	-	TRBJ2-7	TRBV12-3/TRBV12-4	TGTGCCAGCAGTTTGGCCGATACGGGGCAGTACTTC	CASSLADTGQYF
-	many	TRBJ2-2	TRBV7-6	TGTGCCAGCGGCACCGGGGAGCTGTTTTTT	CASGTGELFF
-	-	TRBJ1-1	TRBV13	TGTGCCAGCAGCCCAGTGGGGGGCCCGAACACTGAAGCTTTCTTT	CASSPVGGPNTEAFF
-	few	TRBJ2-2	TRBV7-6	TGTGCCAGCAGCCGGCGCGGGGCATCGAACACCGGGGAGCTGTTTTTT	CASSRRGASNTGELFF
-	-	TRBJ2-5	TRBV6-5	TGTGCCAACAGTTCCGGGACACCGCAAGAGACCCAGTACTTC	CANSSGTPQETQYF
-	many	TRBJ1-2	TRBV28	TGTGCCAGCAGTTTCAGCGGAGGGCTGAGATATGGCTACACCTTC	CASSFSGGLRYGYTF
-	many	TRBJ1-3	TRBV30	TGTGCCTGGAGTGGGACGCCACCGCCTGGAAACACCATATATTTT	CAWSGTPPPGNTIYF
-	many	TRBJ2-2	TRBV12-3/TRBV12-4	TGTGCCAGCAGGGAAGGGAACACCGGGGAGCTGTTTTTT	CASREGNTGELFF
-	many	TRBJ1-5	TRBV7-2	TGTGCCAGCAGCTTCACAGCTAATCAGCCCCAGCATTTT	CASSFTANQPQHF
TRBD1	many	TRBJ2-2	TRBV2	TGTGCCAGCCGGACAGGGCGGTCCGGGGAGCTGTTTTTT	CASRTGRSGELFF
-	many	TRBJ2-5	TRBV12-3/TRBV12-4	TGTGCCAGCAGTTTAATCGTGGAGACCCAGTACTTC	CASSLIVETQYF
TRBD1	-	TRBJ2-7	TRBV2	TGTGCCAGCAGTGAAAGCCCGCGTCTAGTCGCCCAAGAGACAGGGTTCACCTACGAGCAGTACTTC	CASSESPRLVAQETGFTYEQYF
-	few	TRBJ2-7	TRBV19	TGTGCCAGTAGTCTCGGACGGGGTTTTGGGCAGTACTTC	CASSLGRGFGQYF
-	-	TRBJ2-7	TRBV5-1	TGCGCCAGCAGCTCGGCCGGCCTGGGGTACGAGCAGTACTTC	CASSSAGLGYEQYF
-	many	TRBJ2-4	TRBV27	TGTGCCAGCAGTTTATCGTCAGGACTTCGGGGAGACATTCAGTACTTC	CASSLSSGLRGDIQYF
TRBD2	many	TRBJ2-7	TRBV2	TGTGCCACCCGCCCGGAGACTAGCGGGGTAGGCGGCTACGAGCAGTACTTC	CATRPETSGVGGYEQYF
TRBD1	-	TRBJ1-1	TRBV6-1	TGTGCCAGCAAGATGACAGGGGGGAACACTGAAGCTTTCTTT	CASKMTGGNTEAFF
TRBD1	few	TRBJ1-2	TRBV4-1	TGCGCCAGCAGCCCAGGACAGGGGGCCTCAGCTAACTATGGCTACACCTTC	CASSPGQGASANYGYTF
TRBD2	many	TRBJ2-7	TRBV11-1	TGTGCCAGCAGCTTAGCTGTCGGGACTAGCGGGGGGGCCATCGAGTGGGAGCAGTACTTC	CASSLAVGTSGGAIEWEQYF
-	-	TRBJ2-2	TRBV30	TGTGCCTGGACGGGGACTCCCACCGGGGAGCTGTTTTTT	CAWTGTPTGELFF
-	-	TRBJ1-5	TRBV30	TGTGCCTGGAGTGTATCAGGGGTGTTACAGCCCCAGCATTTT	CAWSVSGVLQPQHF
TRBD1	many	TRBJ1-1	TRBV9	TGTGCCAGCAGCCCGTGGGACAGTGACTTGAACACTGAAGCTTTCTTT	CASSPWDSDLNTEAFF
TRBD2	many	TRBJ2-7	TRBV6-1	TGTGCCAGCAGTGGAAGCGGGGGGGCTTTTGTGGTGCAGTACTTC	CASSGSGGAFVVQYF
TRBD1	many	TRBJ1-1	TRBV20-1	TGCAGTGCTCTAAGACAGGGGGCAGGGACTGAAGCTTTCTTT	CSALRQGAGTEAFF
-	-	TRBJ1-6	TRBV11-2	TGTGCCAGCAGCGGGACCCCTTCACCCCTCCACTTT	CASSGTPSPLHF
TRBD2	few	TRBJ2-5	TRBV12-3/TRBV12-4	TGTGCCAGCAGTTTCTGGTCCGGGAGGGGTGAGACCCAGTACTTC	CASSFWSGRGETQYF
TRBD1	-	TRBJ1-1	TRBV7-2	TGTGCCAGCAGCCGGACAGGGGGCCGGACTGAAGCTTTCTTT	CASSRTGGRTEAFF